These 23 T cell receptor beta chains came from one sample sequenced in a study of blood T cell repertoires in COVID-19. Clones were sequenced by immunoSEQ multiplex PCR, and TCRdb holds only the in-frame ones, with some missing. The sample shows about 220,000 clones, approximately 80% of them seen only once. Sequencing used peripheral blood. The origin of the receptors is a human donor in a cohort sampled during active COVID-19.

J is TRBJ1-2 and V is TRBV6-6; D call uncertain. V shed 5 bases and J shed 8 bases, with 21 bases lying between them. CDR1 and CDR2 from the germline V gene are MNHNY and SVGAGI (reference sequence). This CDR3 is 15 amino acids long. This CDR3 reads CASSTPGRDYGGYTF. Here the CDR3 DNA reads TGTGCCAGCAGTACACCCGGGAGAGACTACGGAGGCTACACCTTC.

The rearrangement joins TRBV15 to TRBJ1-1, with 7 bases aligning to TRBD1. This CDR3 region has 14 residues. Germline-derived CDR1 and CDR2 are LNHNV and YYDKDF (reference sequence). Trimming cost V 2 bases and J 7 bases; bases outside gene matches: 7. This CDR3 is CATSRSGGPGEAFF. The CDR3 DNA follows: TGTGCCACCAGCAGATCAGGGGGGCCCGGTGAAGCTTTCTTT. Looking up the rest from reference TRBV15 and TRBJ1-1 gives the full variable domain: DAMVIQNPRYQVTQFGKPVTLSCSQTLNHNVMYWYQQKSSQAPKLLFHYYDKDFNNEADTPDNFQSRRPNTSFCFLDIRSPGLGDTAMYLCATSRSGGPGEAFFGQGTRLTVV.

This clone occurred a few times. The chain links TRBV28 to TRBJ2-7; 7 positions agree with TRBD2. The CDR3 length is 14 residues. The junction had 12 bases not matched to a gene; V was cut back by 10 bases and J by 3 bases. Germline values: CDR1 MDHEN, CDR2 SYDVKM. As DNA, the CDR3 is TGTGCCACCCGCCTAGCGGCGGGAGTCTACGAGCAGTACTTC. Its translation is CATRLAAGVYEQYF.

The chain employs TRBV18 and TRBJ2-3; a possible D gene is TRBD2 (5 bases). Trimming stripped 3 bases from V and 5 bases from J, with 12 bases between. The CDR3 runs 14 residues. CDR1 is KGHSH and CDR2 is LQKENI in the germline V gene. The CDR3 nucleotides read TGTGCCAGCTCACCCCCTAGCCCCCGAGATACGCAGTATTTT. Encoded protein: CASSPPSPRDTQYF.

The chain couples TRBV5-6 to TRBJ2-3; possible D gene TRBD1, 7 bases. Germline CDR1 and CDR2: SGHDT and YYEEEE. V was shortened by 4 bases and J by 2 bases, with 17 bases between the two germline ends. The CDR3 covers 16 residues. The CDR3 here is CASSTSRDSYTDTQYF. For the CDR3, the DNA is TGTGCCAGCAGCACTAGCCGGGACAGCTACACAGATACGCAGTATTTT.

This clone was picked up one time. The gene calls are TRBV7-3 and TRBJ1-1; D is unresolved. The CDR3 has 15 amino acids. The V gene lost 5 bases and the J gene lost 0 bases, with 13 bases spanning the gap. From germline, CDR1 is SGHTA and CDR2 FQGTGA. CDR3 nucleotides: TGTGCCAGCAGCGACGCTACAGCTATGAACACTGAAGCTTTCTTT. Its translation: CASSDATAMNTEAFF.

CDR3 nucleotides: TGTGCCAGCAGCTTAGCCCTAAGGAACACTGAAGCTTTCTTT. As protein: CASSLALRNTEAFF. This rearrangement joins TRBV7-8 to TRBJ1-1, with unresolved D. The CDR3 length is 14 residues. Trimming pared 0 bases from V and 1 base from J, leaving 6 bases between. Germline CDR1 reads SGHVS; CDR2 reads FQNEAQ.

The chain carries TRBV5-6 and TRBJ1-5, with 10 bases that match TRBD1. The CDR3 length is 17 residues. J lost 3 bases, V lost 2 bases, and 8 bases had no gene match. CDR1 and CDR2 (germline): SGHDT, YYEEEE. The CDR3 region has the DNA TGTGCCAGCAGCTTAAGACAGGGGGCGGAGTTCAATCAGCCCCAGCATTTT. Amino acid sequence: CASSLRQGAEFNQPQHF.

The chain uses TRBV5-1 and TRBJ2-1; 7 bases are a match to TRBD2. V lost 6 bases and J lost 3; bases outside the gene matches: 15. The CDR3 runs to 17 residues. The germline CDR1 and CDR2 sequences are SGHRS and YFSETQ. CDR3 region: CASTLPLREGIYNEQFF. CDR3 sequence (DNA): TGCGCCAGCACCCTACCTTTGAGGGAGGGTATCTACAATGAGCAGTTCTTC.

The rearrangement uses TRBV7-2 and TRBJ2-3; D gene unclear. This CDR3 is built from 15 residues. Trimming left V 4 bases short and J 8 bases short, with 19 bases between. Germline lookup yields CDR1 SGHTA and CDR2 FQGNSA. The CDR3 region has the DNA TGTGCCAGCAGCTCCAATAGCCCGTCTGGAGCTACGCAGTATTTT. Its protein product is CASSSNSPSGATQYF. Full variable domain (missing parts from reference TRBV7-2 and TRBJ2-3): GAGVSQSPSNKVTEKGKDVELRCDPISGHTALYWYRQSLGQGLEFLIYFQGNSAPDKSGLPSDRFSAERTGGSVSTLTIQRTQQEDSAVYLCASSSNSPSGATQYFGPGTRLTVL.

The chain is built from TRBV5-1 and TRBJ2-1; D remains unclear. V was trimmed by 7 bases and J by 0 bases, leaving 8 bases between them. The CDR3 runs 13 residues. CDR1 and CDR2 from the germline V gene are SGHRS and YFSETQ. The CDR3 DNA is TGCGCCAGCTATCTGAGCTCCTACAATGAGCAGTTCTTC. This sequence encodes CASYLSSYNEQFF.

J is TRBJ1-6 and V is TRBV6-5; D uncertain. This CDR3 is 13 amino acids long. Germline V gene lookup returns CDR1 MNHEY and CDR2 SVGAGI. V shed 9 bases and J shed 0 bases, with 6 bases lying between them. The CDR3 DNA is TGTGCCAGTGTTAGCTCCTATAATTCACCCCTCCACTTT. This gives the protein CASVSSYNSPLHF.

J is TRBJ2-1 and V is TRBV5-1; 7 bases fit TRBD1. Germline lookup yields CDR1 SGHRS and CDR2 YFSETQ. This CDR3 contains 14 residues. Unmatched junction bases numbered 4, after V lost 1 base and J lost 6 bases. The CDR3 is CASSLTGVGNEQFF. The CDR3 nucleotides are TGCGCCAGCAGCTTGACAGGGGTGGGCAATGAGCAGTTCTTC.

V gene TRBV6-2 or TRBV6-3 combines with J gene TRBJ2-2; TRBD1 is a possible D gene (5 bases). The CDR3 extends over 15 amino acids. Germline CDR1 is MNHEY and CDR2 is SVGEGT. V shed 6 bases and J shed 1 base, with 12 bases lying between them. The CDR3 nucleotides are TGTGCCAGCAGCGTGGACACCCTGAACACCGGGGAGCTGTTTTTT. Its translation: CASSVDTLNTGELFF.

V gene TRBV5-5 combines with J gene TRBJ1-3; TRBD1 aligns across 8 bases. Germline loops: CDR1 SGHKS, CDR2 YYEKEE (reference sequence). V dropped 1 base and J dropped 3; count of bases not matched to a gene: 6. This CDR3 contains 16 residues. CDR3 DNA sequence: TGTGCCAGCAGCTTGCGAGACAGGGGTGGTGGAAACACCATATATTTT. This sequence encodes CASSLRDRGGGNTIYF.

The chain joins TRBV5-4 to TRBJ1-1; weak D call: TRBD1 (6 bases). V gave up 4 bases and J gave up 4 bases, with 14 bases separating them. Germline CDR1 is SGHNT and CDR2 is YYREEE (reference sequence). This CDR3 has 14 residues. This CDR3 reads CASSPLQGATEAFF. CDR3 nucleotides: TGTGCCAGCAGCCCCTTACAGGGTGCCACTGAAGCTTTCTTT.

The chain combines TRBV9 with TRBJ2-7, with a weak D call TRBD1 (5 bases). Trimming removed 3 bases at V and 6 bases at J, with 19 bases between. The CDR3 runs to 15 residues. The germline V gene encodes CDR1 SGDLS and CDR2 YYNGEE. In nucleotides, the CDR3 is TGTGCCAGCAGCGGTGGCAGGGCCGATCTCTCCGAGCAGTACTTC. Translating it yields CASSGGRADLSEQYF.

The gene calls are TRBV25-1 and TRBJ2-1, with D uncertain. The CDR3 is 12 residues long. V lost 3 bases and J 3 bases, leaving 3 bases between the germline ends. The germline V gene encodes CDR1 MGHDK and CDR2 SYGVNS. The DNA for the CDR3 is TGTGCCAGCAGTGACAGCTACAATGAGCAGTTCTTC. Translation: CASSDSYNEQFF.

The chain has TRBV19 and TRBJ2-1; 9 bases are shared with TRBD1. The CDR3 is 15 residues long. Per the germline V gene, CDR1 is LNHDA and CDR2 is SQIVND (reference sequence). V shed 7 bases, J shed 5 bases, and the junction held 9 bases outside the gene matches. For the CDR3, the DNA is TGTGCCAGTACCCGGGACAGGGAAGTTGACAATGAGCAGTTCTTC. It codes for CASTRDREVDNEQFF.

The table lists this clone with a count of one. The chain uses TRBV7-2 and TRBJ1-1; the match to TRBD1 covers 9 bases. CDR1 is SGHTA, CDR2 FQGNSA, per germline. V trimming: 5 bases; J trimming: 1 base; junction bases outside the gene matches: 11. The CDR3 totals 17 residues. The CDR3 nucleotides read TGTGCCAGCAGCCGCGTCCCGGGACAGGGATGGAACACTGAAGCTTTCTTT. This codes for CASSRVPGQGWNTEAFF.

The chain employs TRBV19 and TRBJ1-3; D not resolved. The V and J ends lost 6 bases and 4 bases respectively, with 16 bases between them. Germline V CDR1 and CDR2: LNHDA, SQIVND (reference sequence). The CDR3 covers 15 residues. The CDR3 DNA reads TGTGCCAGTAGCCGCGGTCCCGGCGGGGGAAACACCATATATTTT. Encoded protein: CASSRGPGGGNTIYF.

The chain links TRBV4-2 to TRBJ1-3; possible D gene TRBD1, 5 bases. This CDR3 spans 16 amino acids. The V end lost 5 bases, the J end lost 1 base, and 15 bases lay between the germline ends. The germline gives CDR1 LGHNA, CDR2 YNFKEQ. CDR3 nucleotide sequence: TGTGCCAGCAGCACCCTGTCGGGGGGGTCTGGAAACACCATATATTTT. Translating gives CASSTLSGGSGNTIYF.

The rearrangement joins TRBV19 to TRBJ2-1; 8 bases agree with TRBD1. V dropped 5 bases and J dropped 0; count of bases not matched to a gene: 3. Germline-derived CDR1 and CDR2 are LNHDA and SQIVND (reference sequence). The CDR3 extends over 15 amino acids. The CDR3 reads CASSGGTGSYNEQFF. As DNA, the CDR3 is TGTGCCAGTAGTGGGGGGACAGGCTCCTACAATGAGCAGTTCTTC.